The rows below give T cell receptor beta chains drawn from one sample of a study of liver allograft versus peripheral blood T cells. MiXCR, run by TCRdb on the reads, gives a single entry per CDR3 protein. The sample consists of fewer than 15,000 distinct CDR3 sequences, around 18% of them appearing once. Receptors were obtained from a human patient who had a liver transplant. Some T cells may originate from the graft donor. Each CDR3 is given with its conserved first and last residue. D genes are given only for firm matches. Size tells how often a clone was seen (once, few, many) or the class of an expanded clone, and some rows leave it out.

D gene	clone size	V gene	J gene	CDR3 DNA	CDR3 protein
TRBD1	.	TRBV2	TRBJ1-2	TGTGCCAGCAGTGAAAATGCTGCAGGGGGCTATGGCTACACCTTC	CASSENAAGGYGYTF
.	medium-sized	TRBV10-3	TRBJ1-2	TGTGCCGTCAGGCGTCTGACAAGTACTAACTATGGCTACACCTTC	CAVRRLTSTNYGYTF
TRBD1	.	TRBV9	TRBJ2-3	TGTGCCAGCAGCGTAGCAGGACAGGGTGGGAGCACAGATACGCAGTATTTT	CASSVAGQGGSTDTQYF
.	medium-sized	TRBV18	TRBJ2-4	TGTGCCAGCTCAACCAGGGAGTGGGCCAAAAACATTCAGTACTTC	CASSTREWAKNIQYF
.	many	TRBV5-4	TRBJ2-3	TGTGCCAGCAGCTTGGGGGCCGGCGTCAGCACAGATACGCAGTATTTT	CASSLGAGVSTDTQYF
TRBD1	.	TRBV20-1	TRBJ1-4	TGCAGTGCTAGTGACAGGGCGAGAGAAAAACTGTTTTTT	CSASDRAREKLFF
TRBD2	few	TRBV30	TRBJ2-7	TGTGCCTGGAGTGTTGGGGGACTAACGACGCAGTACTTC	CAWSVGGLTTQYF
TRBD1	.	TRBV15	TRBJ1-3	TGTGCCACCAGCAGAGGCGACGGACAGGGTGTGGACACCATATATTTT	CATSRGDGQGVDTIYF
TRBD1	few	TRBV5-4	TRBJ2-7	TGTGCCAGCAGCTTCGGACAGGGACACTACGAGCAGTACTTC	CASSFGQGHYEQYF
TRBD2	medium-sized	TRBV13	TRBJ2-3	TGTGCCAGCAGCCTCAGGACTAGCGGGAGTGCCGATACGCAGTATTTT	CASSLRTSGSADTQYF
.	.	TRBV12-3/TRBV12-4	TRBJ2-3	TGTGCCAGCAGTTCGCCGATGTACAGGGCAGATACGCAGTATTTT	CASSSPMYRADTQYF
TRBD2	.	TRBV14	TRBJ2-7	TGTGCCAGCAGCCTTACTAGCGGGTGGAACGAGCAGTACTTC	CASSLTSGWNEQYF
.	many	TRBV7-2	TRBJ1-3	TGTGCCAGCAGCTTAGGAAAGGGGAACACCATATATTTT	CASSLGKGNTIYF
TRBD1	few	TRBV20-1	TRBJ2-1	TGCAGTGCACAACAATGGGACAGAGTCCCCTACAATGAGCAGTTCTTC	CSAQQWDRVPYNEQFF
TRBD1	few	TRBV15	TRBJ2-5	TGTGCCACCAGCAGAGATCAATACAGGGGGAAGACCCAGTACTTC	CATSRDQYRGKTQYF
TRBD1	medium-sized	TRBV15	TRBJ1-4	TGTGCCACCAGCAGAGATAGGGGGACAGGGGAAAAACTGTTTTTT	CATSRDRGTGEKLFF
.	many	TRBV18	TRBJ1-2	TGTGCCAGCTCACCATTGCTAGCTAACTATGGCTACACCTTC	CASSPLLANYGYTF
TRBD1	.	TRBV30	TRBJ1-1	TGTGCCTGGAACCGACAGGGTTACACTGAAGCTTTCTTT	CAWNRQGYTEAFF
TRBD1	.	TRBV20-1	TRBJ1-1	TGCAGTGCACGGACAGGGTCGTGGACTGAAGCTTTCTTT	CSARTGSWTEAFF
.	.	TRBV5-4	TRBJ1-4	TGTGCCAGCAGCCCTGACAGCCTTGCAACTAATGAAAAACTGTTTTTT	CASSPDSLATNEKLFF
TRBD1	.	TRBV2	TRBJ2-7	TGTGCCAGCAGCCTGGGACAGGGCAGCTCCTACGAGCAGTACTTC	CASSLGQGSSYEQYF
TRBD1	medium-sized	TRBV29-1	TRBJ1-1	TGCAGCGTGGGACAGGGAGGGAGGGCATTCTTT	CSVGQGGRAFF
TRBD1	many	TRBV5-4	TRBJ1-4	TGTGCCAGCAGCTCCCTGACAGGGGGCTCCCGTAATGAAAAACTGTTTTTT	CASSSLTGGSRNEKLFF
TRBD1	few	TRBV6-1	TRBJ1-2	TGTGCCAGCAGTGAAGGGACAGGGATAGGCGGCTACACCTTC	CASSEGTGIGGYTF
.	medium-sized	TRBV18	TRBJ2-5	TGTGCCAGCTCCCCGGGACCCACGGAAGAGACCCAGTACTTC	CASSPGPTEETQYF
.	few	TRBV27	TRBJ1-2	TGTGCCAGCAGTTTATCTCCGTACGGCAACTATGGCTACACCTTC	CASSLSPYGNYGYTF
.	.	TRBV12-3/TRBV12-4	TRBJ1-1	TGTGCCAGCAGTTTAGGAGTGGGACCCTCGAGGGGTTTCTTT	CASSLGVGPSRGFF
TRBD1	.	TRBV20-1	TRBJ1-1	TGCAGTGCAAACCAGGGGGCAGGAGACACTGAAGCTTTCTTT	CSANQGAGDTEAFF
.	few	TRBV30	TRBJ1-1	TGTGCCTGGAGTGTACGCCCGAACACTGAAGCTTTCTTT	CAWSVRPNTEAFF
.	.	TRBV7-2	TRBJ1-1	TGTGCCAGCAGCTTAATGTCGCAGAACACTGAAGCTTTCTTT	CASSLMSQNTEAFF
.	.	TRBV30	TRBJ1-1	TGTGCCTGGAGTGTAGCCAGGGTCGACACTGAAGCTTTCTTT	CAWSVARVDTEAFF
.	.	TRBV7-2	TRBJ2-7	TGTGCCAGCAGTACGGGCACCCCCTACGAGCAGTACTTC	CASSTGTPYEQYF
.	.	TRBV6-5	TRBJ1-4	TGTGCCAGCCGTCGCCTCCCCATGGAAAAACTGTTTTTT	CASRRLPMEKLFF